In its sample, the clone carrying this T cell receptor beta chain was seen a few times. The antigen is undetermined. This table comes from immunoSEQ multiplex PCR, and its TCRdb copy is limited to in-frame clones, with some not included. The data show roughly 30,000 clones, with roughly 84% seen just once and around 2% held by the top ten. There are 14 residues in the CDR3. Germline loops: CDR1 SGHNT, CDR2 YYREEE (reference sequence). The V end was cut by 2 bases, the J end by 6 bases, with 14 bases between. This entry is derived from a study of T cell clonotyping in hematopoietic cell transplantation. Study information: Cytoreduction preceded collection of pretransplant recipient samples. Study results and caveats: Cells were unsorted, so CD4 and CD8 contributions were not separated. Few recipient clonotypes overlapped donors; over 97% were de novo at given depth. Graft donor and pretransplant recipient Inverse Simpson Index values predicted broader posttransplant TCR diversity.

The sample's time point: recipient sample about 28 days before transplant, after cytoreduction. This TCR was recovered from a man in his forties or fifties with acute myeloid leukemia. Some clones in this sample may be carry-over from other donors' samples. This sample comprised peripheral blood mononuclear cells, obtained before stem cell transplant. The chain combines TRBV5-4 with TRBJ1-1, with D unclear. The CDR3 DNA is TGTGCCAGCAGCTTTAACGTTAGGGATCCTGAAGCTTTCTTT. Amino acids: CASSFNVRDPEAFF.